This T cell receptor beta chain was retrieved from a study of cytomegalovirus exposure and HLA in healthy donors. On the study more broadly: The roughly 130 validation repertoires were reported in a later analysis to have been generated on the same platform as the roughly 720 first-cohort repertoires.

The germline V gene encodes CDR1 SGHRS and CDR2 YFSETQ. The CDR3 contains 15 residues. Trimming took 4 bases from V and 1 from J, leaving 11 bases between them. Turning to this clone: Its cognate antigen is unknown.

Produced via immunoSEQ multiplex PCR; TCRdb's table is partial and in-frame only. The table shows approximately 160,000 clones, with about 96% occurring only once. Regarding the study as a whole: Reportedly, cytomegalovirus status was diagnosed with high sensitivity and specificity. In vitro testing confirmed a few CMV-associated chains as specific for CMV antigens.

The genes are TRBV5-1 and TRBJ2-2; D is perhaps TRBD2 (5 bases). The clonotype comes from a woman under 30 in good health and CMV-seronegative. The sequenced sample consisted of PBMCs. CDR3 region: CASSDGGLNTGELFF. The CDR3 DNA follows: TGCGCCAGCAGCGACGGAGGACTGAACACCGGGGAGCTGTTTTTT.